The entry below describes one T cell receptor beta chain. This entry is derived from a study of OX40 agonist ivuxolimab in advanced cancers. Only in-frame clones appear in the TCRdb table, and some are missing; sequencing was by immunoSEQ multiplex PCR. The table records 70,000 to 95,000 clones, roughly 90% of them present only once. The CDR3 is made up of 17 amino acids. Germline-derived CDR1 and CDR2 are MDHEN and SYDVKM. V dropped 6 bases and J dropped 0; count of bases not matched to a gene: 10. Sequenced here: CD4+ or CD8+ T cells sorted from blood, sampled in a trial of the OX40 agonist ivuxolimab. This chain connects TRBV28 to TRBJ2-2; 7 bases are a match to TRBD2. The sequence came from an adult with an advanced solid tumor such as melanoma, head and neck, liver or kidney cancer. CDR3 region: CASRFPLADTNTGELFF. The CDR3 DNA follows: TGTGCCAGCAGGTTCCCCCTAGCGGACACGAACACCGGGGAGCTGTTTTTT.